Listed below are T cell receptor beta chains from one sample, sequenced in a study of cytotoxic CD8 clonotypes in ibrutinib-treated CLL. Some clones are missing from TCRdb's copy, which holds only in-frame ones; the method was immunoSEQ multiplex PCR. The sample consists of some 200,000 clones, approximately 75% of them appearing once. The source was PBMCs, collected after 12 months of ibrutinib treatment. The receptors originated from a human donor with chronic lymphocytic leukemia. CDR3s include the opening cysteine and the closing phenylalanine or tryptophan. A D gene is named only where the DNA matches it firmly. Clone size appears in some rows only: once, few, many, or a class for an expanded clone.

d_gene	j_gene	abundance	v_gene	CDR3aa	CDR3nt
TRBD2	TRBJ2-5	-	TRBV5-4	CASSSGTSTIETQYF	TGTGCCAGCAGCAGCGGGACTAGCACTATAGAGACCCAGTACTTC
TRBD2	TRBJ2-5	-	TRBV9	CASSPGLAGKETQYF	TGTGCCAGCAGCCCGGGACTAGCGGGGAAAGAGACCCAGTACTTC
TRBD1	TRBJ1-2	-	TRBV2	CASSGTGGVYGYTF	TGTGCCAGCAGTGGGACAGGGGGCGTCTATGGCTACACCTTC
TRBD1	TRBJ2-7	-	TRBV29-1	CSVYPGQGVHEQYF	TGCAGCGTTTACCCGGGACAGGGAGTTCACGAGCAGTACTTC
TRBD2	TRBJ2-1	-	TRBV5-8	CASSLVASGGSFNEQFF	TGTGCCAGCAGCTTGGTGGCTAGCGGGGGGTCGTTCAATGAGCAGTTCTTC
-	TRBJ1-2	few	TRBV7-9	CATTTGSHGYTF	TGTGCCACCACTACAGGTTCCCATGGCTACACCTTC
TRBD1	TRBJ1-1	-	TRBV4-1	CASSHGQGMNTEAFF	TGCGCCAGCAGCCACGGACAGGGGATGAACACTGAAGCTTTCTTT
TRBD1	TRBJ1-6	-	TRBV4-1	CASSQGTGLIAPLHF	TGCGCCAGCAGCCAGGGGACAGGCCTGATAGCACCCCTCCACTTT
-	TRBJ2-1	many	TRBV2	CASSERGFEQFF	TGTGCCAGCAGTGAAAGGGGGTTTGAGCAGTTCTTC
-	TRBJ2-3	once	TRBV27	CASRRLGSTDTQYF	TGTGCCAGCAGACGCTTAGGCAGCACAGATACGCAGTATTTT
-	TRBJ2-5	-	TRBV15	CATQGSQETQYF	TGTGCCACGCAGGGGTCCCAAGAGACCCAGTACTTC
-	TRBJ1-1	few	TRBV5-5	CASSFQGWGGTEAFF	TGTGCCAGCAGCTTCCAGGGATGGGGTGGGACTGAAGCTTTCTTT
-	TRBJ1-1	-	TRBV2	CASTPGMNTEAFF	TGTGCCAGCACCCCGGGGATGAACACTGAAGCTTTCTTT
-	TRBJ2-6	-	TRBV29-1	CSVARYASGANVLTF	TGCAGCGTTGCCCGGTACGCCTCTGGGGCCAACGTCCTGACTTTC
TRBD1	TRBJ1-2	once	TRBV19	CASSTGTGFGYTF	TGTGCCAGTAGTACTGGGACAGGGTTCGGCTACACCTTC
TRBD1	TRBJ2-2	-	TRBV5-1	CASSQRQGASGELFF	TGCGCCAGCAGCCAAAGACAGGGGGCATCCGGGGAGCTGTTTTTT
-	TRBJ2-5	few	TRBV6-5	CASSRVGKTQYF	TGTGCCAGCAGTAGGGTCGGGAAGACCCAGTACTTC
-	TRBJ2-5	few	TRBV5-4	CASSLAEGPWETQYF	TGTGCCAGCAGCTTGGCCGAGGGCCCGTGGGAGACCCAGTACTTC
-	TRBJ2-1	few	TRBV30	CAWSSSRYNEQFF	TGTGCCTGGAGTTCGTCGAGGTACAATGAGCAGTTCTTC
-	TRBJ1-1	-	TRBV6-1	CASSRHGTEAFF	TGTGCCAGCAGTCGACATGGCACTGAAGCTTTCTTT
-	TRBJ2-7	-	TRBV6-1	CASSRTEYEQYF	TGTGCCAGCAGTAGGACAGAGTACGAGCAGTACTTC
-	TRBJ1-3	once	TRBV10-1	CASRKEPGNTIYF	TGCGCCAGTCGTAAGGAGCCTGGAAACACCATATATTTT
-	TRBJ2-5	-	TRBV2	CASSAQTGGFETQYF	TGTGCCAGCAGTGCTCAGACCGGGGGATTTGAGACCCAGTACTTC
-	TRBJ2-7	-	TRBV5-6	CASSSPGGGHYEQYF	TGTGCCAGCAGCTCTCCCGGAGGGGGCCACTACGAGCAGTACTTC
-	TRBJ1-4	-	TRBV29-1	CSVEEGSEKLFF	TGCAGCGTTGAAGAGGGGAGTGAAAAACTGTTTTTT
-	TRBJ1-1	-	TRBV27	CASKPGQMNTEAFF	TGTGCCAGCAAGCCCGGACAGATGAACACTGAAGCTTTCTTT
TRBD1	TRBJ2-1	once	TRBV27	CASSLKRGGSYNEQFF	TGTGCCAGCAGTCTTAAACGAGGGGGCAGCTACAATGAGCAGTTCTTC
-	TRBJ2-7	-	TRBV25-1	CASRKSYEQYF	TGTGCCAGCCGGAAATCCTACGAGCAGTACTTC
-	TRBJ1-1	-	TRBV5-1	CASSYGDTEAFF	TGCGCCAGCAGCTATGGGGACACTGAAGCTTTCTTT
TRBD1	TRBJ1-1	-	TRBV7-2	CASSLPTGLGTEAFF	TGTGCCAGCAGCCTACCGACAGGGCTGGGAACTGAAGCTTTCTTT
-	TRBJ2-3	-	TRBV9	CASSVESASDTQYF	TGTGCCAGCAGCGTAGAATCTGCTTCAGATACGCAGTATTTT
TRBD1	TRBJ1-2	-	TRBV19	CASSRDRLDYGYTF	TGTGCCAGTAGTAGGGACAGGTTGGACTATGGCTACACCTTC
-	TRBJ1-5	-	TRBV28	CASSSGASNQPQHF	TGTGCCAGCAGCTCGGGGGCCAGCAATCAGCCCCAGCATTTT
-	TRBJ2-3	-	TRBV6-1	CASSGGTPGFSTDTQYF	TGTGCCAGCAGTGGAGGGACCCCAGGTTTTAGCACAGATACGCAGTATTTT
-	TRBJ2-7	-	TRBV5-5	CASSSPGGVESYEQYF	TGTGCCAGCAGCTCTCCCGGCGGAGTGGAATCCTACGAGCAGTACTTC
TRBD2	TRBJ2-2	-	TRBV6-6	CASSSGLDSGELFF	TGTGCCAGCAGTTCGGGACTAGATTCCGGGGAGCTGTTTTTT
TRBD1	TRBJ1-6	few	TRBV2	CASSQDRGNSPLHF	TGTGCCAGCAGTCAAGACAGGGGGAATTCACCCCTCCACTTT
TRBD1	TRBJ2-7	-	TRBV6-5	CASSYLGTGLLHEQYF	TGTGCCAGCAGTTACCTAGGGACAGGCCTTCTCCACGAGCAGTACTTC
TRBD1	TRBJ2-7	-	TRBV10-3	CAISRQGTYEQYF	TGTGCCATCAGCCGACAGGGGACCTACGAGCAGTACTTC
-	TRBJ2-7	-	TRBV2	CASNPDTHYEQYF	TGTGCCAGCAACCCGGACACCCACTACGAGCAGTACTTC
-	TRBJ1-5	-	TRBV19	CASMRTDSNQPQHF	TGTGCCAGTATGAGGACAGATAGCAATCAGCCCCAGCATTTT
-	TRBJ2-5	-	TRBV2	CASSIMEETQYF	TGTGCCAGCAGTATTATGGAAGAGACCCAGTACTTC
-	TRBJ2-5	-	TRBV5-1	CASSQDSRRETQYF	TGCGCCAGCAGCCAAGACTCACGCCGAGAGACCCAGTACTTC
-	TRBJ1-5	-	TRBV5-6	CASSSLNQPQHF	TGTGCCAGCAGCTCGCTAAATCAGCCCCAGCATTTT
-	TRBJ1-5	once	TRBV5-6	CASSLGLNQPQHF	TGTGCCAGCAGCTTGGGGCTAAATCAGCCCCAGCATTTT